The clone carrying this T cell receptor beta chain showed up many times. The antigen is not known. Amplified regions were TCR beta CDR3 sequences from RNA transcripts. An initial round of RT-PCR targeting the TCR CDR3 relied on the HTBI primer set. TCRdb re-analysed the multiplex PCR reads in MiXCR, keeping a single row per CDR3 protein. The table shows about 180,000 distinct CDR3 sequences, with 17% occurring only once. The source of the sample is a study of T cells in Graves' hyperthyroidism and ophthalmopathy. Graves' hyperthyroidism qualified as stable when ophthalmopathy did not progress within 18 months. Orbital computed tomography, thyroid ultrasound, serum thyroxine and TRAb, and clinical symptoms together informed the diagnoses. This sample holds PBMCs from around 9.9 ml fresh peripheral blood. V was pared by 1 base and J by 2 bases, with 11 bases between. This CDR3 region has 15 residues. From germline, CDR1 is MGHRA and CDR2 YSYEKL.

Study outcomes and limitations: Ophthalmopathy, which appeared later, was predicted by the model a median around 6.5 months before onset.

V and J are TRBV4-1 and TRBJ2-5, with no clear D. The clonotype originates from a woman aged 45-59 years with Graves' hyperthyroidism. The sample was blood. The CDR3 loop reads CASSQGYGHQETQYF. The CDR3 DNA is TGCGCCAGCAGCCAAGGCTATGGTCATCAAGAGACCCAGTACTTC.